This T cell receptor (beta chain) is from a study of Graves' ophthalmopathy and Graves' hyperthyroidism (dated by TCRdb to 2016 to 2019). As for the study more broadly: Peripheral blood was collected before any treatment was given, at the time of initial diagnosis. The study used signatures of the TCR beta repertoire to tell Graves' ophthalmopathy apart from Graves' hyperthyroidism and to predict which patients would progress to ophthalmopathy. Following sampling, methimazole starting at 30 mg daily was administered to hyperthyroidism patients, and high-dose intravenous methylprednisolone was administered to ophthalmopathy patients. The independent validation cohort included some 19 hyperthyroidism patients plus 17 patients who later progressed from hyperthyroidism to ophthalmopathy. To explore V-J signatures that distinguish ophthalmopathy from hyperthyroidism, a discovery set of around 100 patients was enrolled, made up of around 44 with ophthalmopathy and around 60 with stable hyperthyroidism. T-cell repertoires of thyroid tissue and blood were compared in six hyperthyroidism patients. In total, 135 blood samples were TCR-sequenced: roughly 45 ophthalmopathy, some 75 hyperthyroidism and about 17 hyperthyroidism-to-ophthalmopathy patients. Overall study results and their limits: In cross-validation, the 13-signature model distinguished ophthalmopathy from stable hyperthyroidism with about 89% sensitivity and 81.08% specificity, while in the test set the corresponding values were roughly 80% and 75%. In validation, the model predicted ophthalmopathy progression with about 71% sensitivity and 72.22% specificity; roughly eleven predicted patients were CT-confirmed with GO in a median of approximately 6.5 months. Sample size was not statistically predetermined, and group allocation was not concealed from the investigators. Among expanded thyroid clonotypes with frequency above 0.001, most also showed up in blood, which suggests that blood repertoires may reflect the thyroid immune response.

This clonotype was detected ten times or more. Its cognate antigen has yet to be identified. The sample holds no much larger clone one base away, and base qualities are not on file. CDR1 is given as MNHNS and CDR2 as SASEGT, both from the germline V gene. The CDR3 measures 15 amino acids from cysteine to phenylalanine. Just CDR3 DNA is preserved here, 45 bases in frame from base 1. The junction carries 7 bases between V and J, which are trimmed by 1 base and 0 bases respectively. Ophthalmopathy patients had moderately to severely active disease, Clinical Activity Score of at least 3, NOSPECS grade of at least 4, and disease duration under 3 months. Patients with other autoimmune diseases, uncontrolled infections, pregnancy or lactation were excluded. Clinical symptoms, serum thyroxine, TRAb, thyroid ultrasound and orbital computed tomography were used for diagnosis. Using Ficoll-Paque density gradient centrifugation, PBMCs were isolated from roughly 9.2 ml of fresh peripheral blood. Trizol reagent was used to extract the total RNA, and its quality was then checked on an Agilent 2100 Bioanalyzer.

For repertoire sequencing, the TCR beta CDR3 regions were amplified from RNA transcripts. HTBI primers and the Qiagen OneStep RT-PCR kit were used in a first-round RT-PCR, which was followed by a second-round multiplex PCR, size selection and purification. Libraries were sequenced paired-end with 100 bp reads on an Illumina HiSeq2000. In the original analysis: SOAPnuke was used to process the reads, removing any read that contained adapters or uncalled bases, had a mean Phred below 15, or lacked an exact match to the constant primer or identifier. COPE v1.2.5 was used to merge the high-quality paired reads. Unique nucleotide sequences were defined as clonotypes and aligned to IMGT TRB V, D and J references using MiTCR v1.1. The analysis was limited to V-J combinations with a frequency above 0.0001, which together covered about 99% of the repertoires. For each V-J combination, a TCR clonal expansion and chaos score was defined as F50 clonal expansion divided by the chaos observed in the TCRdist matrix. Features were reduced by Welch's t-statistics and random forest to some 13 V-J combinations, which fed a naive Bayes classifier. Thyroid-blood repertoire similarity was quantified with the Morisita-Horn index. In TCRdb, the public reads were trimmed at Q25 with fastp and aligned with MiXCR, with productive beta chains retained. Each record represents a unique CDR3 protein, reported with the most common genes and DNA among its rows. TCRdb, not the authors, supplied the V and J calls. The sample yields hundreds of thousands of distinct CDR3 sequences; over 40% were counted once. Jointly, the top ten make up under 3.5% of the sample.

Sequencing was done on a sample of peripheral blood. The chain couples TRBV6-1 to TRBJ1-5, and perhaps TRBD1 as D gene, on 6 matching bases. The origin of this receptor is an adult man with Graves' ophthalmopathy. The DNA sequence follows: TGTGCCAGCAGTGAAGGGACAGTTAGCAATCAGCCCCAGCATTTT. Its product reads: CASSEGTVSNQPQHF.